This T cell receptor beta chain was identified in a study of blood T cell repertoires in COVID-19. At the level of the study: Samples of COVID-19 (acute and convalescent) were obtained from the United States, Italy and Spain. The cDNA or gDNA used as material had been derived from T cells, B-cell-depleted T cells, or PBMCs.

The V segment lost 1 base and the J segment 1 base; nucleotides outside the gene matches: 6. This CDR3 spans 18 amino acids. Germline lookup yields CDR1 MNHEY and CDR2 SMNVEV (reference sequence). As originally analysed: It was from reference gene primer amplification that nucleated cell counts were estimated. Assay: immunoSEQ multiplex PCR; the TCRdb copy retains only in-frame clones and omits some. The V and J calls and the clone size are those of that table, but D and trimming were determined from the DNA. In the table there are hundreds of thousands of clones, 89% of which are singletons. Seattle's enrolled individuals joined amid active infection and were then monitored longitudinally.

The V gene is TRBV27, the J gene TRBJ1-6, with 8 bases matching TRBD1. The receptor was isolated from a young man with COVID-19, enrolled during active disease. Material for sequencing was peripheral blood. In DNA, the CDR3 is TGTGCCAGCAGTTTATTTAACAGGGGGATATCCTATAATTCACCCCTCCACTTT. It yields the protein CASSLFNRGISYNSPLHF.